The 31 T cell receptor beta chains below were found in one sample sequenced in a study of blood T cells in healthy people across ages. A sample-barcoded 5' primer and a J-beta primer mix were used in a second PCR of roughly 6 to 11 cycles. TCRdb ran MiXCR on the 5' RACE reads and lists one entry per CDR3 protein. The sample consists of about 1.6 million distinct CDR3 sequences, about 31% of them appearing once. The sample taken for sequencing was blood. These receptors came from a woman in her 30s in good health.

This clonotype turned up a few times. In DNA form, the CDR3 reads TGTGCCAGCCATTTACAGGGGAAAACAGATACGCAGTATTTT. It specifies CASHLQGKTDTQYF. The rearrangement uses TRBV6-1 and TRBJ2-3; TRBD1 matches 7 bases. This CDR3 is 14 amino acids long. With 8 bases clipped from V and 3 bases from J, the junction kept 8 bases outside the gene matches. CDR1 MNHNS and CDR2 SASEGT come from the germline V gene.

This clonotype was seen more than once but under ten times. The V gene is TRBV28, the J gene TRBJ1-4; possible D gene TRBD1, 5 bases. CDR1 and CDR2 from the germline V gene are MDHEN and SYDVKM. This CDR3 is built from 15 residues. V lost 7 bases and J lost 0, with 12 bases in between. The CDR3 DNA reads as TGTGCCAGCACCCCTCGACAGTCAACTAATGAAAAACTGTTTTTT. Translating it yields CASTPRQSTNEKLFF. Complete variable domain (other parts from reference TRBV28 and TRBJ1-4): DVKVTQSSRYLVKRTGEKVFLECVQDMDHENMFWYRQDPGLGLRLIYFSYDVKMKEKGDIPEGYSVSREKKERFSLILESASTNQTSMYLCASTPRQSTNEKLFFGSGTQLSVL.

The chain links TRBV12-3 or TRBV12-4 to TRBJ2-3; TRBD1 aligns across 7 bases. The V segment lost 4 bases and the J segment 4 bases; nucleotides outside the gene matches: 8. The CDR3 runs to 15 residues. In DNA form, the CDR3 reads TGTGCCAGCAGTTCTCCGGGACAGTGGGCAGATACGCAGTATTTT. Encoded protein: CASSSPGQWADTQYF.

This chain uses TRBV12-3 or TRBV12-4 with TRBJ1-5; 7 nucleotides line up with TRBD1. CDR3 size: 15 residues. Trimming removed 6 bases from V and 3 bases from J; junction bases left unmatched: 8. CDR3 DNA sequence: TGTGCCAGCAGCCCGAACAGGGGTGCCAATCAGCCCCAGCATTTT. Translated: CASSPNRGANQPQHF.

The CDR3 loop is CSVERPRKGKLWGYTF. DNA for the CDR3: TGCAGCGTTGAAAGGCCCAGAAAGGGGAAACTTTGGGGCTACACCTTC. The chain joins TRBV29-1 to TRBJ1-2; D possibly corresponds to TRBD1 (5 bases). Deletions cut 2 bases from V and 8 bases from J, with 24 bases between. This CDR3 contains 16 residues. CDR1 and CDR2 (germline): SQVTM, ANQGSEA.

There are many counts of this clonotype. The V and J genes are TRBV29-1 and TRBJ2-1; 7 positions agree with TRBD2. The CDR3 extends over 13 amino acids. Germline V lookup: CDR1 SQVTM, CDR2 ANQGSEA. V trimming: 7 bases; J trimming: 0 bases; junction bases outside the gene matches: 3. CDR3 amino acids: CSAPSGSYNEQFF. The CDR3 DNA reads TGCAGCGCTCCTAGCGGCTCCTACAATGAGCAGTTCTTC.

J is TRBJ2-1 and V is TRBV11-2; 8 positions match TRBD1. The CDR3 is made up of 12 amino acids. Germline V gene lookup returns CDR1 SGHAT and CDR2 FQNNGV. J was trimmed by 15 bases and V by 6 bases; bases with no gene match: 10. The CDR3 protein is CASSRPGGSSFF. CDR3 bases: TGTGCCAGCAGTCGTCCAGGGGGCTCGTCGTTCTTC.

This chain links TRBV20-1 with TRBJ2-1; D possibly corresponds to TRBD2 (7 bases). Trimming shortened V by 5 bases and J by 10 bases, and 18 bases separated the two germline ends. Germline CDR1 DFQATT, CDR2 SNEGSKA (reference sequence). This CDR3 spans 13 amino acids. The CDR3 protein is CSAGGRECGEQFF. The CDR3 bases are TGCAGTGCTGGGGGGCGGGAGTGCGGGGAGCAGTTCTTC.

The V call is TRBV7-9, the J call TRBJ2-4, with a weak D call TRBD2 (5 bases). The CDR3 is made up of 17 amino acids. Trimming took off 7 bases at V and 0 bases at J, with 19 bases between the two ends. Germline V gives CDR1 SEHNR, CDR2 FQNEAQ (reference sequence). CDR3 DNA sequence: TGTGCCAGCAATGGTGAGGGCCGAACTCCAGCCAAAAACATTCAGTACTTC. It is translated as CASNGEGRTPAKNIQYF.

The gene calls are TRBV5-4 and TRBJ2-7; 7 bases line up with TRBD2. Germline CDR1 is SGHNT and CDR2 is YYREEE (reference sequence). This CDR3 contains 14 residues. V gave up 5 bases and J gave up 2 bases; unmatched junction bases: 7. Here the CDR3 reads CASRPAGSPYEQYF. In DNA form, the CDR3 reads TGTGCCAGCAGGCCAGCGGGATCCCCCTACGAGCAGTACTTC.

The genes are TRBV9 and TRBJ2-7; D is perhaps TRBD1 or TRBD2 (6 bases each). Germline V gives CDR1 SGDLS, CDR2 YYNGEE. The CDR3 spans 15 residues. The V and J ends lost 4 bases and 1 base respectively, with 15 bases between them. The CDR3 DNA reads TGTGCCAGCAGCACAGGGTGGGGGGCTTCCTACGAGCAGTACTTC. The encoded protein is CASSTGWGASYEQYF.

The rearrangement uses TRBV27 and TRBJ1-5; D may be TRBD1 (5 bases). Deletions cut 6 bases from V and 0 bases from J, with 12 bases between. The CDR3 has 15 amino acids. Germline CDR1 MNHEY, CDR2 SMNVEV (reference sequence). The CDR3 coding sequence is TGTGCCAGCAGCAGGGCGCTAACTAGCAATCAGCCCCAGCATTTT. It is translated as CASSRALTSNQPQHF.

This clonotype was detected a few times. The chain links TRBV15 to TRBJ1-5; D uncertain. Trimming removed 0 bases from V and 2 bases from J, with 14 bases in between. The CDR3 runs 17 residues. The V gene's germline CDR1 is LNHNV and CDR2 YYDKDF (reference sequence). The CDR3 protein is CATSRDNRVGGNQPQHF. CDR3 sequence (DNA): TGTGCCACCAGCAGAGATAACCGAGTAGGAGGCAATCAGCCCCAGCATTTT. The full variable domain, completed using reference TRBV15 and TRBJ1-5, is DAMVIQNPRYQVTQFGKPVTLSCSQTLNHNVMYWYQQKSSQAPKLLFHYYDKDFNNEADTPDNFQSRRPNTSFCFLDIRSPGLGDTAMYLCATSRDNRVGGNQPQHFGDGTRLSIL.

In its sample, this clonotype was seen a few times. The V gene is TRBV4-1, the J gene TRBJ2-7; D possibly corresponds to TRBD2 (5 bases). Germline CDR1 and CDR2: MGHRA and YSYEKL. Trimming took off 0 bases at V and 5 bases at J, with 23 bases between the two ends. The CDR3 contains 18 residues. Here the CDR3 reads CASSQDMRKAREMDEQYF. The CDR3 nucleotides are TGCGCCAGCAGCCAAGATATGAGGAAGGCGAGGGAGATGGACGAGCAGTACTTC.

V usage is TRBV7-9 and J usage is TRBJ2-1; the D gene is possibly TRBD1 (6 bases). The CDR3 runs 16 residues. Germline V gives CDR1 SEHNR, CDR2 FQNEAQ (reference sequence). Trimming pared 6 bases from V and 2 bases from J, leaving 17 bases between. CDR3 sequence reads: CASSHTGNPPYNEQFF. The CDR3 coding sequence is TGTGCCAGCAGTCATACAGGGAACCCCCCCTACAATGAGCAGTTCTTC. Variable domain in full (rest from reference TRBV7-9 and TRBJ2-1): DTGVSQNPRHKITKRGQNVTFRCDPISEHNRLYWYRQTLGQGPEFLTYFQNEAQLEKSRLLSDRFSAERPKGSFSTLEIQRTEQGDSAMYLCASSHTGNPPYNEQFFGPGTRLTVL.

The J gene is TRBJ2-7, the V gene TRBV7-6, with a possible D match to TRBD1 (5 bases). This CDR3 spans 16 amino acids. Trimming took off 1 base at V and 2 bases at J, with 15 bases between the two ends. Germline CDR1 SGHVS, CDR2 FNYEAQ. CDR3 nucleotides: TGTGCCAGCAGCTTAGGATCTCAGGGAACTACCTACGAGCAGTACTTC. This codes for CASSLGSQGTTYEQYF.

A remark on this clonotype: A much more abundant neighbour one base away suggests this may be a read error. DNA for the CDR3: TGTGCCAGCAGCTTAATATCCAGCCCTACCACGTCGTACTTC. Amino acids: CASSLISSPTTSYF. V usage is TRBV7-2 and J usage is TRBJ2-5; no clear D. V was pared by 2 bases and J by 13 bases, with 20 bases between. Germline CDR1 reads SGHTA; CDR2 reads FQGNSA. The CDR3 length is 14 residues. Full variable domain (outside the CDR3, taken from reference TRBV7-2 and TRBJ2-5): GAGVSQSPSNKVTEKGKDVELRCDPISGHTALYWYRQSLGQGLEFLIYFQGNSAPDKSGLPSDRFSAERTGGSVSTLTIQRTQQEDSAVYLCASSLISSPTTSYFGPGTRLLVL.

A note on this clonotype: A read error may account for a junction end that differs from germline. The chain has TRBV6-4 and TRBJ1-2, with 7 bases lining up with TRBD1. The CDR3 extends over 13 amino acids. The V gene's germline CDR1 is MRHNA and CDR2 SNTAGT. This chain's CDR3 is CASRRDSSYGCTF. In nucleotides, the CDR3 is TGTGCCAGCAGACGGGACAGCTCCTATGGCTGCACCTTC.

The DNA for the CDR3 is TGTGCCATCAACCAGGACAAGGGGACGCACAATGAGCAGTTCTTC. It is translated as CAINQDKGTHNEQFF. V usage is TRBV10-3 and J usage is TRBJ2-1; perhaps D is TRBD1 or TRBD2 (5 bases each). Germline V gene sequence: CDR1 ENHRY, CDR2 SYGVKD. The V gene lost 7 bases and the J gene lost 5 bases, with 18 bases spanning the gap. The CDR3 consists of 15 residues.

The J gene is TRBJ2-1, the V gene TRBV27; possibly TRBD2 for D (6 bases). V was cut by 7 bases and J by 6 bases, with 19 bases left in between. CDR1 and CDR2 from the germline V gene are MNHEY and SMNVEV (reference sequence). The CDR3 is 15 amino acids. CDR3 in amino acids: CASMILAGWVNEQFF. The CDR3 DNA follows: TGTGCCAGCATGATTCTTGCGGGGTGGGTCAATGAGCAGTTCTTC.

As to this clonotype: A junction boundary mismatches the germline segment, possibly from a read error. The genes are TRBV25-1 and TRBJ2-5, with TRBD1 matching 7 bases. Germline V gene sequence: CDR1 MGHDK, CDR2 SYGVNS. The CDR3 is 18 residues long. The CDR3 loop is CASSEEGAGAHTQGTQYF. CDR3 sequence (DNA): TGTGCCAGCAGTGAAGAGGGGGCAGGGGCTCATACTCAAGGGACCCAGTACTTC.

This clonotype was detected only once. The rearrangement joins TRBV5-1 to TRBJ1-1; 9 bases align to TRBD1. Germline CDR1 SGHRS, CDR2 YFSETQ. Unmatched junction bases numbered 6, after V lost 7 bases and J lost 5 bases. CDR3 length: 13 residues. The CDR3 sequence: CASATGGSTEAFF. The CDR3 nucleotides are TGCGCCAGCGCGACAGGGGGAAGTACTGAAGCTTTCTTT.

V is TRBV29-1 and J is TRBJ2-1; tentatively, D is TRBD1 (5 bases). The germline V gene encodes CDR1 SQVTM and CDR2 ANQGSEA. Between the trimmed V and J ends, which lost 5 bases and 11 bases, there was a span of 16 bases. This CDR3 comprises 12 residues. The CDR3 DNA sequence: TGCAGCGTTTCTAGGTCAGGGAATAAGCAGTTCTTC. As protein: CSVSRSGNKQFF.

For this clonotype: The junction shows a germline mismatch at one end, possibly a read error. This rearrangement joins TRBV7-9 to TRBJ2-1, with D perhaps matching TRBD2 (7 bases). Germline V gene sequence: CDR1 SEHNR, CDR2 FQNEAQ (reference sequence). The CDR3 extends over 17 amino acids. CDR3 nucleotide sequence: TGTGCCAGCAGCTGGGGGAGGGGGGTCCGCACCTACAGTGAGCAGTTCTTC. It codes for CASSWGRGVRTYSEQFF.

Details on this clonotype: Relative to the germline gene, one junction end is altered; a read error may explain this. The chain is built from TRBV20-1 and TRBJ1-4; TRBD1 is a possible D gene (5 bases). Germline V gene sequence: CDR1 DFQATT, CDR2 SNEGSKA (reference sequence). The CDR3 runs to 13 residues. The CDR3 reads CSARGSDGEKLFF. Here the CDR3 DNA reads TGTAGTGCTAGGGGCAGCGACGGTGAAAAACTGTTTTTT.

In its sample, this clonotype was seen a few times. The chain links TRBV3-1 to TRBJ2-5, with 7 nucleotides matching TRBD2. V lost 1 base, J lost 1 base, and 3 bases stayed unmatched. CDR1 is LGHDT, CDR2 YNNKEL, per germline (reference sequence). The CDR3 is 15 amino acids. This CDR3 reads CASSQASGSQETQYF. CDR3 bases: TGTGCCAGCAGCCAAGCTAGCGGCTCCCAAGAGACCCAGTACTTC.

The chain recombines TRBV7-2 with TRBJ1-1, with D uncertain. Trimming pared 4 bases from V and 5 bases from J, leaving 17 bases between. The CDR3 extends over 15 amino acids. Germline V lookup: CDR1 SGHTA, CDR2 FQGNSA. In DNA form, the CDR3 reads TGTGCCAGCAGCTACCTCAGAAATTCGGGGACTGAAGCTTTCTTT. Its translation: CASSYLRNSGTEAFF.

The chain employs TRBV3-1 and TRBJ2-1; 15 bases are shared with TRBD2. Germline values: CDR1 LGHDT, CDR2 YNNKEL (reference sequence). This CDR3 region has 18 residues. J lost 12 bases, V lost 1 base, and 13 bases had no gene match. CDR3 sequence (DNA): TGTGCCAGCAGCCAAGGGCGGACTAGCGGGGGGGCTCTTCGGCGGCAGTTCTTC. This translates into CASSQGRTSGGALRRQFF.

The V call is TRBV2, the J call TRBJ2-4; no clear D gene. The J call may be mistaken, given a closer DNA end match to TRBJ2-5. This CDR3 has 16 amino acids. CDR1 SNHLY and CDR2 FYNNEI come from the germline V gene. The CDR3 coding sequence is TGTGCCAGCAGTGAAAGTAGCTCCGTGTCGAGGGAGACCCAGTACTTC. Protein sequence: CASSESSSVSRETQYF.

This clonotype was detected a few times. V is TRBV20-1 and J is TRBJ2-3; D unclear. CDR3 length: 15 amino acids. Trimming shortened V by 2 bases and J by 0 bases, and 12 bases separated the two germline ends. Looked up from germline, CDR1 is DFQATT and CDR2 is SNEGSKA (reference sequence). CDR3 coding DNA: TGCAGTGCTAGACCGCAGCGCCGTAGCACAGATACGCAGTATTTT. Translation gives CSARPQRRSTDTQYF.

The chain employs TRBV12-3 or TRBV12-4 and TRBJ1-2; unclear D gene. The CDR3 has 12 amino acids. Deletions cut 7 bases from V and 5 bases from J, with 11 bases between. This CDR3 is CASTKGIYGYTF. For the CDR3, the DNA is TGTGCCAGCACCAAGGGAATTTATGGCTACACCTTC.